This entry describes one TCR beta chain. Germline CDR1 KGHSH, CDR2 LQKENI. The CDR3 consists of 13 residues. V trimming: 6 bases; J trimming: 11 bases; junction bases outside the gene matches: 11. These data belong to a study of blood T cell repertoires in COVID-19. Only in-frame clones appear in the TCRdb table, and some are missing; sequencing was by immunoSEQ multiplex PCR. The sample carries some 320,000 clones, 70% to 90% recorded once. The sequence was collected from a woman aged 25 to 45 who had recovered from COVID-19. The J gene is TRBJ2-3, the V gene TRBV18; 7 bases map to TRBD2. The specimen was PBMCs or T cells enriched from blood (not recorded which). The chain's CDR3 is CASSPAGERGQYF. The CDR3 DNA is TGTGCCAGCTCCCCGGCGGGGGAACGGGGGCAGTATTTT.